The present T cell receptor beta chain was sequenced within a study of beta chain features in type 1 diabetes. This clone was detected only a few times. CD45RO/CCR7/CD25/CD127/CD95/CD27 staining was used to isolate CD4+ naive, central memory, regulatory and stem cell-like memory cells by sorting. This CDR3 region has 16 residues. What was sequenced were expressed TCRB transcripts, since all of the isolated RNA had been reverse transcribed. Sequenced by immunoSEQ multiplex PCR; TCRdb stores in-frame clones only, minus some. The data show fewer than 900,000 clones, with roughly 15% seen just once and around 0.02% held by the top ten.

This clonotype originated in a woman younger than 35 in good health. The rearrangement joins TRBV21-1 to TRBJ2-5. TRBV21-1 has pseudogene status. The specimen sequenced was naive CD4+ T cells from blood. CDR3 region: CASSKVVIGKQETQYF. DNA of the CDR3: TGTGCCAGCAGCAAAGTTGTTATTGGGAAACAAGAGACCCAGTACTTC.